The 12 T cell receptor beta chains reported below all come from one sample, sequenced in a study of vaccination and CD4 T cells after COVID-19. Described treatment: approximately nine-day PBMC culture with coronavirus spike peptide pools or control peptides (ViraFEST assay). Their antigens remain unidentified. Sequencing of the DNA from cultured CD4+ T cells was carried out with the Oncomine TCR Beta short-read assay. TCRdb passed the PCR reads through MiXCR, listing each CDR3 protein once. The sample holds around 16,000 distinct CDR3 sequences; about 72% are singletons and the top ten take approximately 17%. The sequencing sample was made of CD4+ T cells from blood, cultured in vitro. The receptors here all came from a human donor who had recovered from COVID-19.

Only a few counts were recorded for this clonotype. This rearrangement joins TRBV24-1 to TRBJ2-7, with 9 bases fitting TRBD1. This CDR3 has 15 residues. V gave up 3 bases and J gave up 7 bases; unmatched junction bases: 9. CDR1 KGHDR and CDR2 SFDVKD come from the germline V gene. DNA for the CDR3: TGTGCCACCAGTGATACCTTACAGGGGGCGAGGGAGCAGTACTTC. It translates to CATSDTLQGAREQYF.

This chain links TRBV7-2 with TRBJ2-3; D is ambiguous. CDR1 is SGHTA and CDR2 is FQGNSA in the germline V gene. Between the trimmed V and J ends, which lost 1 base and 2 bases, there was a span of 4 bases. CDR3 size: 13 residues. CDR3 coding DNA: TGTGCCAGCAGCTTAGAGATCACAGATACGCAGTATTTT. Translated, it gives CASSLEITDTQYF.

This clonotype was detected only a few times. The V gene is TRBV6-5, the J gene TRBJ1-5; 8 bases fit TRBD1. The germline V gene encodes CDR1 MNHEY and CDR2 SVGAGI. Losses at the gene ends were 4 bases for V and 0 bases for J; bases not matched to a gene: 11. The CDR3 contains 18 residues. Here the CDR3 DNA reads TGTGCCAGCAGTTCCGCAGGGGGCAGGGGCGGTAGCAATCAGCCCCAGCATTTT. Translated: CASSSAGGRGGSNQPQHF.

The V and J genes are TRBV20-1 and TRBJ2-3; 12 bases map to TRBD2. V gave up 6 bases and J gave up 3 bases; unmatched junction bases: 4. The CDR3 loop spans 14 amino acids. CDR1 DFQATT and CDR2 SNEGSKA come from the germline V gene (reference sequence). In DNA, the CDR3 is TGCAGTGCGACCGGGACTAGCGGGACAGATACGCAGTATTTT. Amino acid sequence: CSATGTSGTDTQYF.

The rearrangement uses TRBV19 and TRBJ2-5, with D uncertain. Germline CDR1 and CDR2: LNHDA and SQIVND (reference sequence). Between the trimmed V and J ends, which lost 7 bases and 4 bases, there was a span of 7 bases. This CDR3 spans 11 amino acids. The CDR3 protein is CASKNGETQYF. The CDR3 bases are TGTGCCAGTAAGAACGGAGAGACCCAGTACTTC.

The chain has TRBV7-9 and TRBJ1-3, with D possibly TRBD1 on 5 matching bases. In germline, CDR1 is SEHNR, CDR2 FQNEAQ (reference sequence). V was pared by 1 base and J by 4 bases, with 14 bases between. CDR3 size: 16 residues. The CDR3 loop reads CASSLGGASRGNTIYF. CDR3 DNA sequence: TGTGCCAGCAGCTTAGGCGGGGCGTCACGGGGAAACACCATATATTTT.

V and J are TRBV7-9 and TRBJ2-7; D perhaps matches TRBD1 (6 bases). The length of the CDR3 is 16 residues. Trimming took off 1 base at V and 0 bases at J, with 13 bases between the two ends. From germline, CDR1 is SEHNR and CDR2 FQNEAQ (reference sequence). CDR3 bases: TGTGCCAGCAGCTTAGGAGGGGGAAGGAGCTCCTACGAGCAGTACTTC. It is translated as CASSLGGGRSSYEQYF.

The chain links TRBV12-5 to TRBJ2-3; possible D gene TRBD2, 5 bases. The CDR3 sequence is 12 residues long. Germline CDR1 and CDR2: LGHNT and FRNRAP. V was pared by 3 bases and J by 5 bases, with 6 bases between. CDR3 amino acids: CASGFREDTQYF. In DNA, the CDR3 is TGTGCTAGTGGTTTTCGGGAAGATACGCAGTATTTT.

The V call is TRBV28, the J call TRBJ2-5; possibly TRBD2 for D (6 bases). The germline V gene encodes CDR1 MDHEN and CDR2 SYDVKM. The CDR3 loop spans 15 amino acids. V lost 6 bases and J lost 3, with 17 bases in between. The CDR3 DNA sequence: TGTGCCAGCAGCCGGCGGGGTAGCGGAGAAGAGACCCAGTACTTC. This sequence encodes CASSRRGSGEETQYF.

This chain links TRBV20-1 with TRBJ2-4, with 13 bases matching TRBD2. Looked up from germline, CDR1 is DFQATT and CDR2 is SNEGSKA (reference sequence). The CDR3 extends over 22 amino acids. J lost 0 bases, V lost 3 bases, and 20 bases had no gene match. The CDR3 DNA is TGCAGTGCTAGCCTCCGACAGGGGGCAACTAGCGGGAGGGGCCCAGCCAAAAACATTCAGTACTTC. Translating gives CSASLRQGATSGRGPAKNIQYF.

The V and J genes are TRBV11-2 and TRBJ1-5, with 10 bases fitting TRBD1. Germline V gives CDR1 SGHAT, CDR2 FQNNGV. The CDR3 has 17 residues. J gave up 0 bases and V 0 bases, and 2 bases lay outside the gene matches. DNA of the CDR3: TGTGCCAGCAGCTTAGAGGACAGGGGGTATAGCAATCAGCCCCAGCATTTT. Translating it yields CASSLEDRGYSNQPQHF.

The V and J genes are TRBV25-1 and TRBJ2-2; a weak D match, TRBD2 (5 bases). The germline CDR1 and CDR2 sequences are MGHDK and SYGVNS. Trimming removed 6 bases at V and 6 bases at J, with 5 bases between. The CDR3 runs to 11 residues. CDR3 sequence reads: CASRDSGELFF. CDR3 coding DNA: TGTGCCAGCAGGGACTCCGGGGAGCTGTTTTTT.